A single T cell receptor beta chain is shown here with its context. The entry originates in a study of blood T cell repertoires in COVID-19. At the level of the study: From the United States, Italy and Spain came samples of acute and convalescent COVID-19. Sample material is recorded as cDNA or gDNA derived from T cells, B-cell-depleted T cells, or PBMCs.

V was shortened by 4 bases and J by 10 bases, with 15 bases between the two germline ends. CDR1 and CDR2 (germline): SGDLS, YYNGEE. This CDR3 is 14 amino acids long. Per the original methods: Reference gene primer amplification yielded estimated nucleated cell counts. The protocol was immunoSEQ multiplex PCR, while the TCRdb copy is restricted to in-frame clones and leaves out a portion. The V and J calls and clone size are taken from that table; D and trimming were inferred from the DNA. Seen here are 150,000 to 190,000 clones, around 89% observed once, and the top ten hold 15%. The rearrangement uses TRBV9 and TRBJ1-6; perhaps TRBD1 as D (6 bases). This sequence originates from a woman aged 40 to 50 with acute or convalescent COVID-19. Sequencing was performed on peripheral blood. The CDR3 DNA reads TGTGCCAGCAGCACAAACTCAGGGGTATCACCCCTCCACTTT. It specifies CASSTNSGVSPLHF.